This TCR beta chain was obtained from a study of T cell clonotyping in hematopoietic cell transplantation. Whole-study context: Cytoreduction preceded collection of pretransplant recipient samples. Study conclusions and caveats: Recipient TCR diversity dropped after transplant; expanded clonotypes rose from day 30 to 180. Graft donor and pretransplant recipient Inverse Simpson Index values predicted broader posttransplant TCR diversity.

Worth noting for this clone: The antigen remains unidentified.

The ends were cut back, 3 bases at V and 1 base at J, with 11 bases in the middle. This CDR3 comprises 16 residues. CDR1 is SGHRS, CDR2 YFSETQ, per germline. Sequencing used immunoSEQ multiplex PCR; TCRdb keeps in-frame clones, though not all of them. Of some 30,000 clones in the sample, 65% to 80% were seen once. Noted time point: recipient sample about 28 days before transplant, after cytoreduction. Recipient blood drawn about 28 days pretransplant and days 30, 100, 180 after. The rearrangement joins TRBV5-1 to TRBJ2-6, with D perhaps TRBD1 (6 bases). This TCR was recovered from a woman aged 25-40 years with chronic myeloid leukemia. Some clones in this sample may be carry-over from other donors' samples. Sequencing used peripheral blood mononuclear cells, obtained before stem cell transplant. The CDR3: CASSSDRFSGANVLTF. CDR3 in DNA: TGCGCCAGCAGCTCGGACAGATTTTCTGGGGCCAACGTCCTGACTTTC.